Following are 29 T cell receptor beta chains from one sample sequenced in a study of PD-L1 blockade in urothelial cancer. Clones were read by immunoSEQ multiplex PCR, and TCRdb kept only the in-frame ones, dropping some. The profile covers over 100,000 clones, with about 88% appearing a single time and under 3.5% taken by the ten largest. Time point described: pretreatment peripheral blood. Here the sequenced sample was PBMCs, taken around atezolizumab (anti-PD-L1) treatment. These receptors were collected from a middle-aged man with urothelial cancer.

The chain is built from TRBV18 and TRBJ2-3; unclear D gene. Germline CDR1 and CDR2: KGHSH and LQKENI. Trimming took 0 bases from V and 0 from J, leaving 4 bases between them. The CDR3 has 14 residues. CDR3 in amino acids: CASSPPGSTDTQYF. For the CDR3, the DNA is TGTGCCAGCTCACCACCCGGGAGCACAGATACGCAGTATTTT.

This clone was observed once. The chain carries TRBV28 and TRBJ1-1; the D gene is possibly TRBD1 (5 bases). The germline V gene has CDR1 MDHEN and CDR2 SYDVKM. Trimming pared 5 bases from V and 4 bases from J, leaving 14 bases between. This CDR3 has 14 residues. Written as DNA, the CDR3 is TGTGCCAGCAGTCCCTCGGGGGGTACCACTGAAGCTTTCTTT. Its translation is CASSPSGGTTEAFF.

The V gene is TRBV11-2, the J gene TRBJ1-6, with 9 bases matching TRBD1. Germline CDR1 reads SGHAT; CDR2 reads FQNNGV. This CDR3 comprises 16 residues. V was clipped by 8 bases and J by 5 bases; unmatched bases: 10. CDR3 loop: CASHFGTGSHNSPLHF. DNA for the CDR3: TGTGCCAGCCACTTCGGGACAGGGTCCCATAATTCACCCCTCCACTTT. Full variable domain (rest looked up from reference TRBV11-2 and TRBJ1-6): EAGVAQSPRYKIIEKRQSVAFWCNPISGHATLYWYQQILGQGPKLLIQFQNNGVVDDSQLPKDRFSAERLKGVDSTLKIQPAKLEDSAVYLCASHFGTGSHNSPLHFGNGTRLTVT.

The rearrangement links TRBV5-6 to TRBJ2-7; 8 nucleotides agree with TRBD2. The J segment lost 4 bases and the V segment lost 0 bases, leaving 3 bases of the junction unmatched. The CDR3 has 14 amino acids. Germline V gene sequence: CDR1 SGHDT, CDR2 YYEEEE. The CDR3 coding sequence is TGTGCCAGCAGCTTGGGGAGCGGGAGTTACGAGCAGTACTTC. This translates into CASSLGSGSYEQYF.

The V call is TRBV9, the J call TRBJ2-1; 11 bases map to TRBD2. V shed 1 base and J 8 bases; nucleotides not matched to a gene: 17. The CDR3 has 19 residues. Germline V lookup: CDR1 SGDLS, CDR2 YYNGEE. CDR3 coding DNA: TGTGCCAGCAGCGTACCCCGGGACTTTACTAGCGGGAGCTTCTATGAGCAGTTCTTC. Encoded protein: CASSVPRDFTSGSFYEQFF. Filled out from reference TRBV9 and TRBJ2-1, the complete variable domain reads DSGVTQTPKHLITATGQRVTLRCSPRSGDLSVYWYQQSLDQGLQFLIQYYNGEERAKGNILERFSAQQFPDLHSELNLSSLELGDSALYFCASSVPRDFTSGSFYEQFFGPGTRLTVL.

The V gene is TRBV19, the J gene TRBJ1-5; TRBD1 might be the D (5 bases). Germline values: CDR1 LNHDA, CDR2 SQIVND (reference sequence). V gave up 2 bases and J gave up 5 bases, with 10 bases separating them. The CDR3 totals 14 residues. The CDR3: CASSIWQGDQPQHF. The CDR3, as DNA: TGTGCCAGTAGTATATGGCAGGGTGATCAGCCCCAGCATTTT.

This chain joins TRBV5-4 and TRBJ2-3; the match to TRBD2 covers 12 bases. The V and J ends lost 4 bases and 4 bases, in that order; junction bases with no gene match: 7. The CDR3 extends over 16 amino acids. Germline V gene lookup returns CDR1 SGHNT and CDR2 YYREEE (reference sequence). CDR3 residues: CASSPETSGSPDTQYF. DNA for the CDR3: TGTGCCAGCAGCCCCGAGACTAGCGGGAGCCCAGATACGCAGTATTTT.

The chain joins TRBV5-1 to TRBJ2-1, with 7 positions matching TRBD2. This CDR3 comprises 15 residues. CDR1 is SGHRS and CDR2 is YFSETQ in the germline V gene. V shed 4 bases and J 1 base; nucleotides not matched to a gene: 5. The CDR3 spells CASSNPSGSYNEQFF. DNA of the CDR3: TGCGCCAGCAGCAACCCTAGCGGATCCTACAATGAGCAGTTCTTC. The entire variable domain, with the rest obtained from reference TRBV5-1 and TRBJ2-1, is as follows: KAGVTQTPRYLIKTRGQQVTLSCSPISGHRSVSWYQQTPGQGLQFLFEYFSETQRNKGNFPGRFSGRQFSNSRSEMNVSTLELGDSALYLCASSNPSGSYNEQFFGPGTRLTVL.

The chain recombines TRBV5-4 with TRBJ2-2; TRBD1 agrees at 9 bases. Unmatched junction bases numbered 4, after V lost 2 bases and J lost 5 bases. The CDR3 is 15 amino acids. CDR1 and CDR2 from the germline V gene are SGHNT and YYREEE (reference sequence). The CDR3 reads CASSLTGGWTGELFF. Written as DNA, the CDR3 is TGTGCCAGCAGCTTAACAGGGGGCTGGACCGGGGAGCTGTTTTTT.

This clone was seen a handful of times. The V call is TRBV21-1, the J call TRBJ2-7; the table's D call, TRBD2, was not checked against the DNA. TRBV21-1 constitutes a pseudogene. CDR3 length equals 13 residues. This CDR3 is CASRAGEAYEQYF. CDR3 DNA: TGTGCCAGCCGAGCGGGGGAGGCCTACGAGCAGTACTTC.

The rearrangement links TRBV30 to TRBJ1-1; unclear D gene. This CDR3 contains 13 residues. V was clipped by 4 bases and J by 4 bases, with 13 bases between them. CDR1 GTSNPN and CDR2 SVGIG come from the germline V gene (reference sequence). The CDR3 DNA follows: TGTGCCTGGATTCCCCAGGTGGGCACTGAAGCTTTCTTT. It translates to CAWIPQVGTEAFF. The variable domain in full, with the rest retrieved from reference TRBV30 and TRBJ1-1, is SQTIHQWPATLVQPVGSPLSLECTVEGTSNPNLYWYRQAAGRGLQLLFYSVGIGQISSEVPQNLSASRPQDRQFILSSKKLLLSDSGFYLCAWIPQVGTEAFFGQGTRLTVV.

The chain recombines TRBV7-3 with TRBJ2-1; TRBD2 matches 10 bases. The V segment lost 5 bases and the J segment 9 bases; nucleotides outside the gene matches: 4. The CDR3 covers 13 residues. Germline V gene lookup returns CDR1 SGHTA and CDR2 FQGTGA. The CDR3 DNA is TGTGCCAGCAGCCCAAAGCGGGGGGGTGAGCAGTTCTTC. Translation: CASSPKRGGEQFF.

This chain connects TRBV7-3 to TRBJ2-2; a possible D gene is TRBD1 (6 bases). The germline CDR1 and CDR2 sequences are SGHTA and FQGTGA. This CDR3 has 15 amino acids. V dropped 5 bases and J dropped 1 base, with 11 bases sitting between them. The CDR3 loop reads CASSLGTMNTGELFF. In nucleotides, the CDR3 is TGTGCCAGCAGCCTCGGGACAATGAACACCGGGGAGCTGTTTTTT.

This clone has a single count. This chain links TRBV7-2 with TRBJ2-1; 7 nucleotides line up with TRBD2. The CDR3 runs to 17 residues. CDR1 is SGHTA, CDR2 FQGNSA, per germline. V was pared by 0 bases and J by 2 bases, with 7 bases of the junction left unmatched. The CDR3: CASSLARTGGPYNEQFF. Written as DNA, the CDR3 is TGTGCCAGCAGCTTAGCTCGGACGGGAGGTCCCTACAATGAGCAGTTCTTC.

The chain couples TRBV5-4 to TRBJ2-5; TRBD2 aligns across 14 bases. Per the germline V gene, CDR1 is SGHNT and CDR2 is YYREEE (reference sequence). The CDR3 loop spans 16 amino acids. Losses at the gene ends were 4 bases for V and 5 bases for J; bases not matched to a gene: 7. The CDR3 protein is CASSVGLAGVRETQYF. As DNA, the CDR3 is TGTGCCAGCAGCGTGGGACTAGCGGGAGTGAGGGAGACCCAGTACTTC. Supplemented by reference TRBV5-4 and TRBJ2-5, the full variable domain reads ETGVTQSPTHLIKTRGQQVTLRCSSQSGHNTVSWYQQALGQGPQFIFQYYREEENGRGNFPPRFSGLQFPNYSSELNVNALELDDSALYLCASSVGLAGVRETQYFGPGTRLLVL.

This chain joins TRBV25-1 and TRBJ2-3, with D hard to call. Per germline, CDR1 MGHDK and CDR2 SYGVNS. This CDR3 comprises 14 residues. The ends were cut back, 4 bases at V and 7 bases at J, with 15 bases in the middle. CDR3 residues: CASSAGQRGYTQYF. In nucleotides, the CDR3 is TGTGCCAGCAGTGCCGGCCAACGCGGTTATACGCAGTATTTT.

The chain uses TRBV7-6 and TRBJ2-7; 7 bases are shared with TRBD2. Trimming removed 4 bases from V and 1 base from J; junction bases left unmatched: 10. The CDR3 totals 16 residues. The V gene's germline CDR1 is SGHVS and CDR2 FNYEAQ. In nucleotides, the CDR3 is TGTGCCAGCAGCTCGGGACTATATAGTAGGTCCTACGAGCAGTACTTC. Its translation: CASSSGLYSRSYEQYF.

This chain links TRBV30 with TRBJ1-5, with D perhaps matching TRBD1 (6 bases). CDR1 and CDR2 from the germline V gene are GTSNPN and SVGIG (reference sequence). V was trimmed by 2 bases and J by 10 bases, leaving 21 bases between them. CDR3 size: 15 residues. The DNA for the CDR3 is TGTGCCTGGAGTCAACGAGGGGGTCCCAATGGACCCCAGCATTTT. This codes for CAWSQRGGPNGPQHF.

V and J are TRBV15 and TRBJ1-2; tentative D call: TRBD1 (5 bases). The CDR3 runs to 16 residues. Germline values: CDR1 LNHNV, CDR2 YYDKDF (reference sequence). Trimming shortened V by 5 bases and J by 7 bases, and 23 bases separated the two germline ends. The CDR3 spells CATSEILQENLGGYTF. In DNA form, the CDR3 reads TGTGCCACCAGCGAAATTCTACAGGAGAACCTCGGTGGCTACACCTTC.

The J gene is TRBJ2-3, the V gene TRBV6-6; TRBD2 might be the D (5 bases). This CDR3 comprises 12 residues. Germline-derived CDR1 and CDR2 are MNHNY and SVGAGI (reference sequence). Trimming pared 8 bases from V and 2 bases from J, leaving 8 bases between. CDR3 loop: CASRGSTDTQYF. As DNA, the CDR3 is TGTGCCAGCCGCGGGTCCACAGATACGCAGTATTTT.

The chain has TRBV6-1 and TRBJ2-7, with 7 bases lining up with TRBD1. From germline, CDR1 is MNHNS and CDR2 SASEGT. V shed 4 bases and J 0 bases; nucleotides not matched to a gene: 6. This CDR3 has 15 residues. As DNA, the CDR3 is TGTGCCAGCAGTGTGGGGGACAGCAGCTCCTACGAGCAGTACTTC. Its translation is CASSVGDSSSYEQYF.

This clone was detected a few times. The chain joins TRBV5-1 to TRBJ2-1; TRBD2 might be the D (6 bases). The germline V gene encodes CDR1 SGHRS and CDR2 YFSETQ. There are 13 residues in the CDR3. V was trimmed by 4 bases and J by 7 bases, leaving 12 bases between them. The CDR3 DNA is TGCGCCAGCAGCGCCGGGACTCGAAATGAGCAGTTCTTC. Translated, it gives CASSAGTRNEQFF.

J is TRBJ1-4 and V is TRBV7-9; 10 positions agree with TRBD1. The germline CDR1 and CDR2 sequences are SEHNR and FQNEAQ (reference sequence). The CDR3 runs to 14 residues. The ends lost 6 bases at V and 8 bases at J; junction bases unmatched: 6. The CDR3 sequence: CASRPGQGPEKLFF. The CDR3 bases are TGTGCCAGCAGACCGGGACAGGGGCCCGAAAAACTGTTTTTT.

J is TRBJ1-6 and V is TRBV6-6; D call uncertain. This CDR3 contains 14 residues. Per germline, CDR1 MNHNY and CDR2 SVGAGI (reference sequence). V was cut by 3 bases and J by 6 bases, with 9 bases left in between. CDR3: CASSYQVSNSPLHF. CDR3 DNA: TGTGCCAGCAGTTATCAAGTTAGTAATTCACCCCTCCACTTT.

The chain uses TRBV5-6 and TRBJ1-1, with a tentative D call TRBD1 (5 bases). The CDR3 is 13 residues long. Trimming removed 0 bases at V and 7 bases at J, with 10 bases between. Germline V gene data show CDR1 as SGHDT and CDR2 as YYEEEE. The CDR3 sequence is CASSLVVGLEAFF. CDR3 in DNA: TGTGCCAGCAGCTTGGTAGTGGGACTTGAAGCTTTCTTT.

This chain joins TRBV4-1 and TRBJ2-1, with 8 positions matching TRBD2. CDR1 MGHRA and CDR2 YSYEKL come from the germline V gene. V lost 0 bases and J lost 0; bases outside the gene matches: 1. This CDR3 is 16 amino acids long. This chain's CDR3 is CASSQELAGSYNEQFF. The CDR3 region has the DNA TGCGCCAGCAGCCAAGAGCTAGCGGGCTCCTACAATGAGCAGTTCTTC.

The V call is TRBV6-1, the J call TRBJ1-1; a possible D gene is TRBD1 (6 bases). Germline CDR1 MNHNS, CDR2 SASEGT. Trimming removed 8 bases at V and 4 bases at J, with 14 bases between. This CDR3 has 13 amino acids. CDR3 protein: CASGRGVSTEAFF. Written as DNA, the CDR3 is TGTGCCAGCGGCAGGGGAGTCAGCACTGAAGCTTTCTTT.

In its sample, this clone was seen once. This chain connects TRBV6-5 to TRBJ2-7; D is uncertain. Germline lookup yields CDR1 MNHEY and CDR2 SVGAGI. This CDR3 spans 15 amino acids. V was cut by 2 bases and J by 2 bases, with 13 bases left in between. The CDR3 nucleotides are TGTGCCAGCAGTTACCGACCGGTAGCCGCCTACGAGCAGTACTTC. Protein: CASSYRPVAAYEQYF.

The chain has TRBV7-2 and TRBJ1-5, with D possibly being TRBD1 (5 bases). The CDR3 is 18 residues long. V lost 1 base, J lost 5 bases, and 21 bases lay in between. CDR1 is SGHTA, CDR2 FQGNSA, per germline. DNA of the CDR3: TGTGCCAGCAGCTTAGGAAGGATCGGCAGGGTCACCTATCAGCCCCAGCATTTT. Translating gives CASSLGRIGRVTYQPQHF.